Here is one TCR beta chain with its context. This sample is drawn from a study of blood T cell repertoires in COVID-19. The overall study: Samples came from the United States, Italy and Spain, spanning acute and convalescent COVID-19.

Original data processing: Amplification with reference gene primers provided the estimates of nucleated cell counts. Produced via immunoSEQ multiplex PCR; TCRdb's table is partial and in-frame only. That table furnishes V, J and clone size, whereas the DNA furnished D and trimming. The table lists some 64,000 clones, approximately 72% of them singletons, with roughly 4.9% in the top ten. Germline CDR1 MNHEY, CDR2 SVGEGT. The CDR3 is 15 amino acids. Trimming cost V 5 bases and J 6 bases; bases outside gene matches: 10. Enrolment of Seattle patients took place during active infection, and they were followed longitudinally.

This clonotype was obtained from a woman aged 70-85 years with COVID-19, enrolled during active disease. The sequencing sample was made of peripheral blood. The rearrangement joins TRBV6-2 or TRBV6-3 to TRBJ2-7; 10 bases are shared with TRBD2. CDR3 sequence (DNA): TGTGCCAGCAGTCCCGGACTAGCGGCGTGGGTCGAGCAGTACTTC. Amino acid sequence: CASSPGLAAWVEQYF.